The 14 T cell receptor beta chains in this list originate from one sample, sequenced in a study of post-analysis software for immune sequencing data. General study findings and limits: TRBV5-6, TRBV5-1 and TRBV20-1 were among 4 or 5 TRBV segments more frequent in patients than controls.

Researchers reported that TCR beta cDNA libraries carried unique molecular identifiers. TCRdb recomputed calls from the PCR reads with MiXCR, one row per CDR3 protein. Seen here are more than 450,000 distinct CDR3 sequences, 44% observed once, and the top ten hold more than 1.5%. Their cognate antigens are unknown. Source material: blood. The source of these receptors is a girl between 10 and 17 years old with multiple sclerosis.

CDR3 amino acids: CASFDRAETQYF. The CDR3 DNA is TGTGCCAGCTTTGACAGGGCTGAGACCCAGTACTTC. This chain uses TRBV6-6 with TRBJ2-7; 7 bases agree with TRBD1. The DNA end is a closer match to TRBJ2-5, so the J assignment may be wrong. The CDR3 totals 12 residues. CDR1 is MNHNY and CDR2 is SVGAGI in the germline V gene (reference sequence).

The genes are TRBV6-5 and TRBJ1-2; D uncertain. Germline assignment: CDR1 MNHEY and CDR2 SVGAGI. The CDR3 has 14 residues. The V end lost 2 bases, the J end lost 4 bases, and 11 bases lay between the germline ends. CDR3 DNA sequence: TGTGCCAGCAGTTACCGGAAGACCGGCTATGGCTACACCTTC. Its translation: CASSYRKTGYGYTF.

This chain connects TRBV6-5 to TRBJ2-5, with 10 bases aligning to TRBD2. The J segment lost 6 bases and the V segment lost 0 bases, leaving 7 bases of the junction unmatched. Germline CDR1 reads MNHEY; CDR2 reads SVGAGI. The CDR3 is 16 residues long. The CDR3, as DNA: TGTGCCAGCAGTTACTCGGGGAGCGGGGGGGCAAAGACCCAGTACTTC. Encoded protein: CASSYSGSGGAKTQYF.

This clonotype was seen a handful of times. This chain links TRBV12-5 with TRBJ1-2; 8 positions match TRBD1. CDR1 and CDR2 (germline): LGHNT, FRNRAP. There are 14 residues in the CDR3. V dropped 0 bases and J dropped 4; count of bases not matched to a gene: 1. This CDR3 reads CASGLVQGGYGYTF. The CDR3 DNA follows: TGTGCTAGTGGTTTGGTACAGGGGGGCTATGGCTACACCTTC.

The chain joins TRBV10-3 to TRBJ2-1, with 15 bases fitting TRBD2. Germline V lookup: CDR1 ENHRY, CDR2 SYGVKD. V was clipped by 2 bases and J by 10 bases; unmatched bases: 12. The CDR3 sequence is 18 residues long. Written as DNA, the CDR3 is TGTGCCATCAGTGAGAGTCCGGGACTAGCGGGAGGCGGAGAGGAGCAGTTCTTC. This translates into CAISESPGLAGGGEEQFF.

This clonotype was seen only a few times. The chain combines TRBV20-1 with TRBJ2-7; 8 bases align to TRBD1. J lost 7 bases, V lost 0 bases, and 17 bases had no gene match. CDR1 DFQATT and CDR2 SNEGSKA come from the germline V gene (reference sequence). The CDR3 contains 17 residues. CDR3 bases: TGCAGTGCTAGAGACCTGGCCGGGACAGGACGACCTTTTGAGCAGTACTTC. Its translation is CSARDLAGTGRPFEQYF.

This clonotype was detected a few times. This sequence joins TRBV7-2 and TRBJ1-4; D perhaps matches TRBD1 (5 bases). Trimming took 3 bases from V and 8 from J, leaving 19 bases between them. CDR1 SGHTA and CDR2 FQGNSA come from the germline V gene. CDR3 length: 16 residues. DNA for the CDR3: TGTGCCAGCAGCTTGGGGGGGGGTACTAAGGGAGAAAAACTGTTTTTT. Its translation: CASSLGGGTKGEKLFF.

This clonotype was recorded only once. CDR3: CASSQERRNTEAFF. Written as DNA, the CDR3 is TGTGCCAGCAGCCAAGAGCGTAGAAACACTGAAGCTTTCTTT. This sequence joins TRBV4-2 and TRBJ1-1; D not certain. The CDR3 is 14 residues long. V was cut by 0 bases and J by 2 bases, with 7 bases left in between. CDR1 and CDR2 (germline): LGHNA, YNFKEQ.

The rearrangement joins TRBV7-2 to TRBJ2-3; D is unresolved. The CDR3 has 16 residues. Germline CDR1 and CDR2: SGHTA and FQGNSA. The V gene lost 5 bases and the J gene lost 0 bases, with 15 bases spanning the gap. The CDR3 sequence is CASSPVGGPSTDTQYF. CDR3 DNA sequence: TGTGCCAGCAGCCCCGTAGGTGGGCCCAGCACAGATACGCAGTATTTT.

On this clonotype: Germline is not matched at one junction end, which may reflect a read error. The chain recombines TRBV7-2 with TRBJ2-6; D gene uncertain. Germline V lookup: CDR1 SGHTA, CDR2 FQGNSA. This CDR3 comprises 16 residues. CDR3 nucleotides: TGTGCCGGCAGCTTAGACACAAGTTCTGGGGCCAACGTCCTGACTTTC. Its protein is CAGSLDTSSGANVLTF.

The rearrangement joins TRBV18 to TRBJ2-1; D may be TRBD1 or TRBD2 (5 bases each). The CDR3 is 14 residues long. The V end was cut by 3 bases, the J end by 9 bases, with 15 bases between. From germline, CDR1 is KGHSH and CDR2 LQKENI. Here the CDR3 DNA reads TGTGCCAGCTCACCCCGGGACCGGGGCCGTGAGCAGTTCTTC. It translates to CASSPRDRGREQFF.

The chain couples TRBV13 to TRBJ2-4; unclear D gene. The CDR3 extends over 13 amino acids. Trimming left V 0 bases short and J 4 bases short, with 4 bases between. Looked up from germline, CDR1 is PRHDT and CDR2 is FYEKMQ (reference sequence). The CDR3, as DNA: TGTGCCAGCAGCTTAGGTCTTAAAAACATTCAGTACTTC. It translates to CASSLGLKNIQYF.

The chain joins TRBV12-3 or TRBV12-4 to TRBJ2-5; TRBD1 matches 7 bases. The length of the CDR3 is 13 residues. Germline trimming cut 11 bases from V and 1 base from J; bases unmatched to any gene: 7. The CDR3 DNA is TGTGCCGGCACCCGACAGGGCCAAGAGACCCAGTACTTC. This gives the protein CAGTRQGQETQYF.

This chain connects TRBV20-1 to TRBJ1-5, with TRBD1 matching over 8 bases. V was clipped by 5 bases and J by 6 bases; unmatched bases: 6. Per germline, CDR1 DFQATT and CDR2 SNEGSKA (reference sequence). The CDR3 is 13 residues long. In nucleotides, the CDR3 is TGCAGTGCTTTGGACAGGGAAGGTCAGCCCCAGCATTTT. It yields the protein CSALDREGQPQHF.